This entry lists 20 T cell receptor beta chains sequenced from one sample in a study of OX40 agonist ivuxolimab in advanced cancers. TCRdb keeps only in-frame clones here, not all; method: immunoSEQ multiplex PCR. The table includes about 73,000 clones, approximately 92% detected once. The sample was CD4+ or CD8+ T cells sorted from blood, taken in a trial of the OX40 agonist ivuxolimab. These receptors were collected from an adult with an advanced solid tumor such as melanoma, head and neck, liver or kidney cancer.

The chain carries TRBV19 and TRBJ2-1; 8 bases fit TRBD2. The CDR3 is 14 amino acids. Per the germline V gene, CDR1 is LNHDA and CDR2 is SQIVND (reference sequence). V dropped 3 bases and J dropped 9; count of bases not matched to a gene: 7. The CDR3 coding sequence is TGTGCCAGTAGTATCTGGCGGGGGGAAGTTGAGCAGTTCTTC. Its protein product is CASSIWRGEVEQFF. Full variable domain (remainder filled in from reference TRBV19 and TRBJ2-1): DGGITQSPKYLFRKEGQNVTLSCEQNLNHDAMYWYRQDPGQGLRLIYYSQIVNDFQKGDIAEGYSVSREKKESFPLTVTSAQKNPTAFYLCASSIWRGEVEQFFGPGTRLTVL.

The chain employs TRBV7-8 and TRBJ1-4, with D hard to call. The CDR3 consists of 19 residues. The germline V gene encodes CDR1 SGHVS and CDR2 FQNEAQ. V lost 5 bases, J lost 0 bases, and 22 bases lay in between. The CDR3 sequence is CASSLFRTLDPSTNEKLFF. For the CDR3, the DNA is TGTGCCAGCAGCCTCTTTCGCACCCTTGATCCTTCAACTAATGAAAAACTGTTTTTT.

The genes are TRBV5-1 and TRBJ2-7; no reliable D call. V was cut by 0 bases and J by 5 bases, with 6 bases left in between. Germline V lookup: CDR1 SGHRS, CDR2 YFSETQ. There are 12 residues in the CDR3. The DNA for the CDR3 is TGCGCCAGCAGCTTGGTCGACCACGAGCAGTACTTC. As protein: CASSLVDHEQYF.

The chain has TRBV18 and TRBJ2-7; 8 bases line up with TRBD1. This CDR3 has 17 residues. Germline V gene sequence: CDR1 KGHSH, CDR2 LQKENI. Losses at the gene ends were 2 bases for V and 0 bases for J; bases not matched to a gene: 9. CDR3 DNA sequence: TGTGCCAGCTCACCAATTCAGGGACAGGAGACCTCCTACGAGCAGTACTTC. Residues: CASSPIQGQETSYEQYF.

This chain joins TRBV30 and TRBJ2-1; D unresolved. CDR3 length: 14 residues. V was cut by 1 base and J by 4 bases, with 11 bases left in between. Germline V lookup: CDR1 GTSNPN, CDR2 SVGIG (reference sequence). CDR3: CAWSALIFYNEQFF. CDR3 bases: TGTGCCTGGAGTGCCCTTATTTTTTACAATGAGCAGTTCTTC.

The CDR3 bases are TGTGCCAGCAGTTCCCAACACGCAGACAGGCTCAATCAGCCCCAGCATTTT. Protein: CASSSQHADRLNQPQHF. The chain is built from TRBV27 and TRBJ1-5; tentatively, D is TRBD1 (6 bases). CDR1 and CDR2 from the germline V gene are MNHEY and SMNVEV (reference sequence). With 4 bases removed from V and 3 bases from J, the gap between germline ends came to 19 bases. CDR3 size: 17 residues.

The chain carries TRBV7-6 and TRBJ1-2, with TRBD1 as a possible D gene (6 bases). CDR1 and CDR2 from the germline V gene are SGHVS and FNYEAQ. The CDR3 loop spans 18 amino acids. Trimming cost V 5 bases and J 3 bases, with 25 bases left between them. CDR3 nucleotide sequence: TGTGCCAGCAGCCCACGCAGGGGATCGGACGGCTTCTACTATGGCTACACCTTC. Translated: CASSPRRGSDGFYYGYTF. The full variable domain, in which reference TRBV7-6 and TRBJ1-2 provide the parts outside the CDR3, is GAGVSQSPRYKVTKRGQDVALRCDPISGHVSLYWYRQALGQGPEFLTYFNYEAQQDKSGLPNDRFSAERPEGSISTLTIQRTEQRDSAMYRCASSPRRGSDGFYYGYTFGSGTRLTVV.

This rearrangement joins TRBV25-1 to TRBJ2-5; 9 positions agree with TRBD2. This CDR3 region has 15 residues. J gave up 4 bases and V 3 bases, and 6 bases lay outside the gene matches. CDR1 is MGHDK, CDR2 SYGVNS, per germline. For the CDR3, the DNA is TGTGCCAGCAGTGAGAGGCGGGGGGGGCGAGAGACCCAGTACTTC. Translating gives CASSERRGGRETQYF.

The chain uses TRBV7-2 and TRBJ2-2, with 10 bases lining up with TRBD2. The CDR3 totals 17 residues. J gave up 1 base and V 7 bases, and 9 bases lay outside the gene matches. CDR1 is SGHTA and CDR2 is FQGNSA in the germline V gene. The CDR3 is CASIPSSSGRNTGELFF. Written as DNA, the CDR3 is TGTGCCAGCATCCCCTCCTCTAGCGGGAGGAACACCGGGGAGCTGTTTTTT.

The chain employs TRBV7-6 and TRBJ2-7, with unresolved D. Germline CDR1 is SGHVS and CDR2 is FNYEAQ. The CDR3 loop spans 16 amino acids. V was trimmed by 0 bases and J by 0 bases, leaving 12 bases between them. CDR3 bases: TGTGCCAGCAGCTTAGCTGTAGGTCAGGACTCCTACGAGCAGTACTTC. Its protein product is CASSLAVGQDSYEQYF.

This chain joins TRBV5-6 and TRBJ2-2; D ambiguous. This CDR3 region has 15 residues. Germline lookup yields CDR1 SGHDT and CDR2 YYEEEE. V was pared by 3 bases and J by 0 bases, with 9 bases between. The CDR3 bases are TGTGCCAGCAGCTCAGGCGATACGAACACCGGGGAGCTGTTTTTT. Translated: CASSSGDTNTGELFF.

In nucleotides, the CDR3 is TGTGCCAGCAGCGAGCCTAGCGGGGACAACACAGATACGCAGTATTTT. This sequence encodes CASSEPSGDNTDTQYF. The chain has TRBV9 and TRBJ2-3; 9 bases fit TRBD2. J gave up 2 bases and V 3 bases, and 7 bases lay outside the gene matches. CDR3 size: 16 residues. CDR1 is SGDLS, CDR2 YYNGEE, per germline.

The chain carries TRBV4-1 and TRBJ1-4; 7 bases map to TRBD1. The junction had 6 bases not matched to a gene; V was cut back by 1 base and J by 7 bases. Per the germline V gene, CDR1 is MGHRA and CDR2 is YSYEKL. The CDR3 has 15 residues. The CDR3 DNA follows: TGCGCCAGCAGCCAAGGAAGGGGGCCAGGTGAAAAACTGTTTTTT. Residues: CASSQGRGPGEKLFF.

This clone was seen only once. This chain connects TRBV9 to TRBJ2-1; 9 bases are shared with TRBD1. Germline V gene data show CDR1 as SGDLS and CDR2 as YYNGEE. The CDR3 runs 15 residues. V lost 6 bases and J lost 0; bases outside the gene matches: 4. CDR3 coding DNA: TGTGCCAGCACCGGGACAGGGAGCTCCTACAATGAGCAGTTCTTC. Its translation is CASTGTGSSYNEQFF.

V is TRBV5-6 and J is TRBJ2-1, with a tentative D call TRBD1 (6 bases). V gave up 4 bases and J gave up 6 bases, with 11 bases separating them. CDR3 length: 13 amino acids. Germline V gene data show CDR1 as SGHDT and CDR2 as YYEEEE. CDR3 coding DNA: TGTGCCAGCAGCCCGGACAGTCGCAATGAGCAGTTCTTC. Residues: CASSPDSRNEQFF.

This sequence joins TRBV23-1 and TRBJ2-5; TRBD1 aligns across 7 bases. TRBV23-1 is an ORF, with its function uncertain. V shed 4 bases and J 1 base; nucleotides not matched to a gene: 0. CDR3 length: 13 residues. The chain's CDR3 is CASSRQGQETQYF. CDR3 sequence (DNA): TGCGCCAGCAGTCGACAGGGCCAAGAGACCCAGTACTTC.

The gene calls are TRBV2 and TRBJ1-1, with 7 bases fitting TRBD1. Unmatched junction bases numbered 9, after V lost 2 bases and J lost 12 bases. The germline V gene encodes CDR1 SNHLY and CDR2 FYNNEI. This CDR3 is built from 13 residues. Here the CDR3 reads CASSESLGTVTFF. The CDR3 DNA sequence: TGTGCCAGCAGTGAATCGCTTGGGACAGTAACTTTCTTT.

This chain joins TRBV13 and TRBJ2-1, with a tentative D call TRBD1 (6 bases). This CDR3 region has 19 residues. The V gene's germline CDR1 is PRHDT and CDR2 FYEKMQ (reference sequence). V dropped 5 bases and J dropped 0 bases, with 23 bases sitting between them. The CDR3 sequence is CASSPADPGDIGSYNEQFF. CDR3 DNA sequence: TGTGCCAGCAGCCCAGCCGACCCAGGGGATATCGGCTCCTACAATGAGCAGTTCTTC.

The chain recombines TRBV25-1 with TRBJ1-4; tentatively, D is TRBD1 (5 bases). The ends were cut back, 3 bases at V and 4 bases at J, with 12 bases in the middle. CDR3 size: 15 residues. Germline lookup yields CDR1 MGHDK and CDR2 SYGVNS. CDR3 sequence: CASSDLGGDNEKLFF. Written as DNA, the CDR3 is TGTGCCAGCAGTGATTTGGGGGGTGATAATGAAAAACTGTTTTTT.

The rearrangement joins TRBV19 to TRBJ2-2; 8 bases fit TRBD1. The CDR3 is made up of 15 amino acids. J lost 1 base, V lost 5 bases, and 3 bases had no gene match. Germline loops: CDR1 LNHDA, CDR2 SQIVND (reference sequence). CDR3 protein: CASSPGTGNTGELFF. The CDR3 DNA is TGTGCCAGTAGTCCCGGGACAGGGAACACCGGGGAGCTGTTTTTT.